This T cell receptor beta chain comes out of a study of blood T cell repertoires in COVID-19. At the level of the study: From T cells, B-cell-depleted T cells, or PBMCs came the material, which was cDNA or gDNA.

CDR1 GTSNPN and CDR2 SVGIG come from the germline V gene (reference sequence). The CDR3 is 14 residues long. The V segment lost 2 bases and the J segment 4 bases; nucleotides outside the gene matches: 8. Here immunoSEQ multiplex PCR was the method, and the copy in TCRdb shows in-frame clones only, minus some. The sample comprises about 190,000 clones, approximately 86% of which are singletons, and 2% to 2.5% rests with the top ten. This TCR was sampled from a man aged 70-80 years with active or convalescent COVID-19. Sequencing was performed on peripheral blood. The chain recombines TRBV30 with TRBJ2-7; 7 bases line up with TRBD2. The CDR3 reads CAWSKISGKYEQYF. CDR3 bases: TGTGCCTGGAGTAAAATAAGCGGGAAGTACGAGCAGTACTTC. The variable domain in full, completed from reference TRBV30 and TRBJ2-7, reads SQTIHQWPATLVQPVGSPLSLECTVEGTSNPNLYWYRQAAGRGLQLLFYSVGIGQISSEVPQNLSASRPQDRQFILSSKKLLLSDSGFYLCAWSKISGKYEQYFGPGTRLTVT.